This is a list of T cell receptor beta chains from one sample in a study of T cells in localized non-small cell lung cancer. Libraries were prepared by immunoSEQ multiplex PCR; TCRdb keeps only in-frame clonotypes and omits some of them. This sample has 13,000 to 15,000 clones, with about 92% found just once. This specimen consisted of peripheral blood mononuclear cells, obtained before any cancer treatment. All receptors derive from a man aged 40 to 75 with stage III lung adenocarcinoma. Both conserved end residues are part of each CDR3. The D gene is left open where the match is weak. Only part of the rows carry a size: once, few, many, or a class if the clone is expanded.

cdr3_nt cdr3_aa j_call clone_size v_call d_call
TGCGCCAGCAAAACCCGACCGGGACAGGGACTGAACACTGAAGCTTTCTTT CASKTRPGQGLNTEAFF TRBJ1-1 . TRBV5-1 TRBD1
TGTGCCATCAGTGGGACCAGGGACTATGGCTACACCTTC CAISGTRDYGYTF TRBJ1-2 . TRBV10-3 .
TGCAGCGTTGATGACAGCCTTAAGCAGTACTTC CSVDDSLKQYF TRBJ2-7 . TRBV29-1 .
TGCGCCAGCAGTGATGACGGGTGGCTGTTGGCCAACGTCCTGACTTTC CASSDDGWLLANVLTF TRBJ2-6 . TRBV10-2 .
TGTGCCAGCAGCCCTTACACAGATACGCAGTATTTT CASSPYTDTQYF TRBJ2-3 . TRBV7-2 .
TGTGCCAGCAGCTTAGGCAACAGGGGGTATCCCGGGGAGCTGTTTTTT CASSLGNRGYPGELFF TRBJ2-2 . TRBV7-7 TRBD1
TGTGCCACCAGCGGGACAAAGGGGAACACTGAAGCTTTCTTT CATSGTKGNTEAFF TRBJ1-1 . TRBV15 .
TGTGCCAGCAGTCTAGTGGGCTATGGCTACACCTTC CASSLVGYGYTF TRBJ1-2 . TRBV7-9 .
TGTGCCAGTAGTATGCGGCGGGAGGTGGCGGGGGAGCAGTACTTC CASSMRREVAGEQYF TRBJ2-7 . TRBV19 TRBD2
TGTGCCAGCAGCCCGACTAGCGGGAAGGTTAGTGAGCAGTTCTTC CASSPTSGKVSEQFF TRBJ2-1 . TRBV5-4 TRBD2
TGCGCCAGCAGCTTTGGAACAGGGGGGTACGAGCAGTACTTC CASSFGTGGYEQYF TRBJ2-7 . TRBV5-1 TRBD1
TGTGCCAGCAGTTACCTGGACAGTTTTGAGCAGTTCTTC CASSYLDSFEQFF TRBJ2-1 . TRBV6-5 .
TGTGCCAGCAGCGTAGGACTAGATATCAATGAGCAGTTCTTC CASSVGLDINEQFF TRBJ2-1 . TRBV9 .
TGTGCCAGCAGCTTAGATGGGGGACAGGGGGGCTATGGCTACACCTTC CASSLDGGQGGYGYTF TRBJ1-2 . TRBV11-2 TRBD1
TGTGCCAGCAGTTTAGGGCTAGCGGGAGTCACAGATACGCAGTATTTT CASSLGLAGVTDTQYF TRBJ2-3 . TRBV28 TRBD2
TGTGCCAGCACTTTAGGGGGACATCTTAATTCACCCCTCCACTTT CASTLGGHLNSPLHF TRBJ1-6 . TRBV5-6 .
TGTGCCAGCAGCCCCCTCTCTAGGGGTTTATCCTACGAGCAGTACTTC CASSPLSRGLSYEQYF TRBJ2-7 . TRBV14 .
TGCGCCAGCAGTTGGGGGCGGGATTGGTCAGATACGCAGTATTTT CASSWGRDWSDTQYF TRBJ2-3 . TRBV10-2 .
TGTGCCAGCAGCCGTGGGACCTACGAGCAGTACTTC CASSRGTYEQYF TRBJ2-7 . TRBV28 .
TGTGCCAGCAGCGCAGCCTACGAGCAGTACTTC CASSAAYEQYF TRBJ2-7 . TRBV6-6 .
TGTGCCACCAGCACGACAGGGGACGAGCAGTACTTC CATSTTGDEQYF TRBJ2-7 . TRBV15 TRBD1
TGCGCCAGCAGCCGGACCCAGGGACAGGAGTTAAACACCATATATTTT CASSRTQGQELNTIYF TRBJ1-3 once TRBV4-1 TRBD1
TGTGCCAGCAGTGGACAGTTCTCCGAGCAGTACTTC CASSGQFSEQYF TRBJ2-7 . TRBV6-5 .
TGTGCCAGCAGCCAAGATGGACCTACTAACACTGAAGCTTTCTTT CASSQDGPTNTEAFF TRBJ1-1 . TRBV4-2 .
TGTGCCAGCAGTTGGACGGGTCCCCCCGTGTACAATGAGCAGTTCTTC CASSWTGPPVYNEQFF TRBJ2-1 . TRBV27 .
TGTGCCAGCAGCCTATTAGCTTTGCCCTACAATGAGCAGTTCTTC CASSLLALPYNEQFF TRBJ2-1 . TRBV7-3 .
TGCGCCAGCAGCCAAGCCTCATTAGATTCACCCCTCCACTTT CASSQASLDSPLHF TRBJ1-6 . TRBV4-3 .
TGTGCCAGCAGCCAATCCACTAGCACAGATACGCAGTATTTT CASSQSTSTDTQYF TRBJ2-3 once TRBV16 .
TGTGCCAGCAGCCCGAGCCTCGCCAGCATGCAGAATGAGCAGTTCTTC CASSPSLASMQNEQFF TRBJ2-1 . TRBV11-2 .
TGCGCCAGCAGCTTGGGGCAGGGGGCGCGTAACTATGGCTACACCTTC CASSLGQGARNYGYTF TRBJ1-2 few TRBV5-1 TRBD1
TGTGCCAGCAGTACCGGGACAGGGTCTCAAGAGACCCAGTACTTC CASSTGTGSQETQYF TRBJ2-5 . TRBV5-8 TRBD1
TGTGCCAGCAGCTTACAGGGGAATCAGCCCCAGCATTTT CASSLQGNQPQHF TRBJ1-5 . TRBV5-6 TRBD1
TGTGCCAGCACTCGGACAGGGTTAAAAGGAAAGGGCAATGAGCAGTTCTTC CASTRTGLKGKGNEQFF TRBJ2-1 . TRBV28 TRBD1
TGTGCCAGCAGCCCCGGACAGGCTCGGAATGAGCAGTTCTTC CASSPGQARNEQFF TRBJ2-1 . TRBV5-5 TRBD1
TGTGCCAGCACCGTAGCGGGACAAAGCAATCAGCCCCAGCATTTT CASTVAGQSNQPQHF TRBJ1-5 . TRBV6-6 .
TGTGCCAGCAGGATGCGACAGACTGATCAGCCCCAGCATTTT CASRMRQTDQPQHF TRBJ1-5 . TRBV6-6 .
TGTGCCAGCAGTTTACGGGAGACTAGCCCAGGGCGGGGCTACGAGCAGTACTTC CASSLRETSPGRGYEQYF TRBJ2-7 . TRBV27 TRBD2
TGTGCCAGCAGCTTGGAGACAGGGTCCTACGAGCAGTACTTC CASSLETGSYEQYF TRBJ2-7 . TRBV5-4 TRBD1
TGCGCCAGCAGCCCCCTGGCCAGCGGGAGGAATCGAGAGACCCAGTACTTC CASSPLASGRNRETQYF TRBJ2-5 . TRBV4-3 TRBD2
TGTGCCAGCAGTTTTTGGGGGGCGCAGTACGAGCAGTACTTC CASSFWGAQYEQYF TRBJ2-7 . TRBV27 .
TGTGCCAGTAGTTTGACAGCAATAAGCACAGATACGCAGTATTTT CASSLTAISTDTQYF TRBJ2-3 once TRBV19 .
TGTGCCAGCAGCTTAGCTGAGACCCAGTACTTC CASSLAETQYF TRBJ2-5 . TRBV7-2 .
TGCGCCAGCAGCCAAGCCCTACTAGCGGGAGCATCACAAGAGACCCAGTACTTC CASSQALLAGASQETQYF TRBJ2-5 . TRBV4-1 TRBD2
TGTGCCAGCAGTAGGGGCCAAGATACGCAGTATTTT CASSRGQDTQYF TRBJ2-3 once TRBV28 .
TGTGCCAGTAGTACGGGACAGGGGAACTATGGCTACACCTTC CASSTGQGNYGYTF TRBJ1-2 . TRBV19 TRBD1
TGTGCCAGCAGCTCACGCGGGCCCACAGGGGGGCTGAGCTATGGCTACACCTTC CASSSRGPTGGLSYGYTF TRBJ1-2 . TRBV5-5 TRBD1
TGTGCCAGCAGCCCCTACGGGGGAGGTAACTATGGCTACACCTTC CASSPYGGGNYGYTF TRBJ1-2 . TRBV7-2 .
TGTGCCAGCAGCTGGGTGGGGTCTAGCACAGATACGCAGTATTTT CASSWVGSSTDTQYF TRBJ2-3 . TRBV11-2 .
TGTGCCAGCAGCTTAGATATCGGGGGCACGGAGACCCAGTACTTC CASSLDIGGTETQYF TRBJ2-5 . TRBV11-2 .
TGCGCCAGCAGCTTGACTGACTTTGGGGCCTCGAGTACTGAAGCTTTCTTT CASSLTDFGASSTEAFF TRBJ1-1 . TRBV5-1 .
TGTGCCAGCAGCCTCAGGGATTTGGAGACCCAGTACTTC CASSLRDLETQYF TRBJ2-5 . TRBV6-6 .
TGTGCCAGCAGGAAAAATCTAGCCAAAAACATTCAGTACTTC CASRKNLAKNIQYF TRBJ2-4 . TRBV21-1 .